Shown below are 21 T cell receptor beta chains from a single sample sequenced in a study of Graves' ophthalmopathy and Graves' hyperthyroidism (dated by TCRdb to 2016 to 2019). Data came from an Illumina HiSeq 2000. For repertoire sequencing, TCR beta CDR3 regions were amplified from RNA transcripts. The first round was an RT-PCR using HTBI primers with the Qiagen OneStep RT-PCR kit, and this first round was followed by a second-round multiplex PCR, then size selection and purification. TCRdb reprocessing: public reads trimmed at Q25 with fastp, clones called with MiXCR, in-frame beta chains kept. CDR3 protein sequences are deduplicated, and each keeps its most common genes and DNA. Here the sample has hundreds of thousands of distinct CDR3 sequences; roughly 40% occur a single time. The ten largest make up 40% to 45% of the sample. The specimen was peripheral blood. The source of these receptors is an adult man with Graves' ophthalmopathy.

The V gene is TRBV9, the J gene TRBJ1-2; D call uncertain. Deletions cut 0 bases from V and 3 bases from J, with 9 bases between. CDR1 SGDLS and CDR2 YYNGEE come from the germline V gene. This CDR3 spans 14 amino acids. This chain's CDR3 is CASSVGGLDYGYTF. The CDR3 coding sequence is TGTGCCAGCAGCGTAGGGGGTCTCGACTATGGCTACACCTTC.

This rearrangement joins TRBV7-6 to TRBJ2-2; TRBD2 aligns across 7 bases. The CDR3 spans 16 residues. Germline-derived CDR1 and CDR2 are SGHVS and FNYEAQ. V lost 7 bases and J lost 2; bases outside the gene matches: 10. The CDR3 reads CASNFLPSGNTGELFF. The CDR3 coding sequence is TGTGCCAGCAACTTTCTGCCTAGCGGCAACACCGGGGAGCTGTTTTTT.

This clonotype showed up just a few times. A junction end diverges from the germline sequence, so it may reflect a read error. The rearrangement links TRBV24-1 to TRBJ1-5, with 8 bases fitting TRBD1. CDR3 size: 15 residues. In germline, CDR1 is KGHDR, CDR2 SFDVKD. The CDR3 region has the DNA TGTGCCAGCAGTCCCCTAGGACAGGGAGGACAGCCCCAGCATTTT. This codes for CASSPLGQGGQPQHF.

The V call is TRBV7-2, the J call TRBJ2-7; 7 bases match TRBD1. The germline gives CDR1 SGHTA, CDR2 FQGNSA. Trimming cost V 5 bases and J 8 bases; bases outside gene matches: 3. The CDR3 is 11 residues long. CDR3 protein: CASSRQGQQYF. The DNA for the CDR3 is TGTGCCAGCAGCCGACAGGGACAGCAGTACTTC.

This clonotype was seen repeatedly, ten times or more. The J gene is TRBJ1-5, the V gene TRBV29-1, with 7 bases identical to TRBD1. The CDR3 runs 13 residues. Germline CDR1 SQVTM, CDR2 ANQGSEA. Losses at the gene ends were 6 bases for V and 2 bases for J; bases not matched to a gene: 4. The CDR3 coding sequence is TGCAGCGTCTCCAGGGGGGGCAATCAGCCCCAGCATTTT. The encoded protein is CSVSRGGNQPQHF.

The table lists this clonotype with a count of one. A much more abundant neighbour one base away suggests this may be a read error. The chain recombines TRBV13 with TRBJ1-1; D gene uncertain. The V and J ends lost 7 bases and 2 bases respectively, with 11 bases between them. Germline V lookup: CDR1 PRHDT, CDR2 FYEKMQ (reference sequence). The CDR3 is 13 amino acids. The CDR3 reads CASTGVGNTEAFF. The CDR3 coding sequence is TGTGCCAGCACTGGTGTGGGTAACACTGAAGCTTTCTTT.

The chain couples TRBV28 to TRBJ1-5; D perhaps matches TRBD1 (5 bases). The CDR3 is 15 residues long. Trimming took off 10 bases at V and 5 bases at J, with 21 bases between the two ends. Germline V gene sequence: CDR1 MDHEN, CDR2 SYDVKM. The CDR3 loop is CATTRGYSIDQPQHF. The CDR3 DNA sequence: TGTGCCACGACGCGGGGGTATAGCATCGATCAGCCCCAGCATTTT.

This clonotype was seen a handful of times. The gene calls are TRBV5-4 and TRBJ2-7, with D hard to call. CDR3 length: 16 residues. Germline CDR1 and CDR2: SGHNT and YYREEE (reference sequence). Deletions cut 0 bases from V and 0 bases from J, with 13 bases between. The CDR3 bases are TGTGCCAGCAGCTTGGTCCCGGACGCGCACTCCTACGAGCAGTACTTC. Protein product: CASSLVPDAHSYEQYF.

The rearrangement uses TRBV7-9 and TRBJ2-5; D is ambiguous. From germline, CDR1 is SEHNR and CDR2 FQNEAQ (reference sequence). V dropped 3 bases and J dropped 5 bases, with 13 bases sitting between them. CDR3 length: 14 amino acids. The CDR3 DNA reads TGTGCCAGCAGCTTCGGGCTAGTAGGGGAGACCCAGTACTTC. Protein: CASSFGLVGETQYF.

This chain connects TRBV5-1 to TRBJ2-7, with D possibly matching TRBD1 (6 bases). CDR3 size: 13 residues. Trimming left V 6 bases short and J 0 bases short, with 10 bases between. Germline CDR1 is SGHRS and CDR2 is YFSETQ. The CDR3: CASNRDNSYEQYF. CDR3 sequence (DNA): TGCGCCAGCAACCGGGACAACTCCTACGAGCAGTACTTC.

Turning to this clonotype: The junction differs from germline at one of its ends, possibly a read error. The chain uses TRBV24-1 and TRBJ2-7; 9 bases map to TRBD1. Germline-derived CDR1 and CDR2 are KGHDR and SFDVKD. The CDR3 length is 17 residues. CDR3 residues: CASSSLAGTGLSYEQYF. CDR3 in DNA: TGTGCCAGCAGTTCCCTCGCCGGGACAGGGTTGTCGTACGAGCAGTACTTC.

This chain uses TRBV20-1 with TRBJ1-1; D possibly corresponds to TRBD1 (5 bases). The V end was cut by 4 bases, the J end by 4 bases, with 10 bases between. Germline CDR1 DFQATT, CDR2 SNEGSKA (reference sequence). The CDR3 loop spans 12 amino acids. The DNA of the CDR3 is TGCAGTGCTATGGCGGGGGGCACTGAAGCTTTCTTT. This sequence encodes CSAMAGGTEAFF.

The rearrangement joins TRBV28 to TRBJ1-1, with D tentatively TRBD1 (6 bases). CDR1 and CDR2 from the germline V gene are MDHEN and SYDVKM. The CDR3 is made up of 14 amino acids. Trimming stripped 7 bases from V and 6 bases from J, with 18 bases between. This CDR3 reads CASTYRDPTPEAFF. For the CDR3, the DNA is TGTGCCAGCACGTACAGGGACCCAACCCCTGAAGCTTTCTTT.

The CDR3 region is CSVGGQGLAGNEQYF. Written as DNA, the CDR3 is TGCAGCGTTGGCGGACAGGGGCTAGCGGGAAACGAGCAGTACTTC. The chain employs TRBV29-1 and TRBJ2-7; D is perhaps TRBD1 or TRBD2 (9 bases each). CDR1 is SQVTM and CDR2 is ANQGSEA in the germline V gene. V was shortened by 4 bases and J by 5 bases, with 21 bases between the two germline ends. The CDR3 is 15 residues long.

The chain couples TRBV10-3 to TRBJ1-1; no definite D call. The CDR3 is 16 amino acids. CDR1 and CDR2 from the germline V gene are ENHRY and SYGVKD. V was shortened by 10 bases and J by 2 bases, with 23 bases between the two germline ends. CDR3 sequence (DNA): TGTGCCAGCAGCCCTACAAGGACCCGTCCAAACACTGAAGCTTTCTTT. Protein sequence: CASSPTRTRPNTEAFF.

In its sample, this clonotype was seen a few times. This chain uses TRBV12-3 or TRBV12-4 with TRBJ2-7; the D is unclear. Trimming shortened V by 3 bases and J by 5 bases, and 8 bases separated the two germline ends. This CDR3 region has 12 residues. The CDR3: CASSFSENEQYF. The DNA for the CDR3 is TGTGCCAGCAGTTTTTCCGAGAACGAGCAGTACTTC.

The chain uses TRBV10-3 and TRBJ2-7; 8 bases map to TRBD2. V gave up 10 bases and J gave up 8 bases; unmatched junction bases: 16. The CDR3 contains 14 residues. CDR1 and CDR2 (germline): ENHRY, SYGVKD. The CDR3: CATTGLAEPWKQYF. In DNA, the CDR3 is TGTGCCACCACCGGACTAGCCGAACCCTGGAAGCAGTACTTC.

The rearrangement joins TRBV25-1 to TRBJ2-5, with D maybe TRBD2 (6 bases). Trimming took off 4 bases at V and 5 bases at J, with 17 bases between the two ends. The germline CDR1 and CDR2 sequences are MGHDK and SYGVNS. The CDR3 has 15 residues. CDR3 protein: CASSVTGGMTETQYF. In DNA, the CDR3 is TGTGCCAGCAGTGTTACTGGCGGGATGACGGAGACCCAGTACTTC.

V and J are TRBV19 and TRBJ1-5; D remains ambiguous. The CDR3 runs to 17 residues. Germline V lookup: CDR1 LNHDA, CDR2 SQIVND (reference sequence). The V and J ends lost 11 bases and 0 bases respectively, with 23 bases between them. The CDR3 is CAYSVGRRTNSNQPQHF. The CDR3 coding sequence is TGTGCCTACTCGGTCGGACGGCGTACAAATAGCAATCAGCCCCAGCATTTT.

The chain employs TRBV25-1 and TRBJ2-7; D is perhaps TRBD1 (6 bases). The CDR3 spans 14 residues. In germline, CDR1 is MGHDK, CDR2 SYGVNS. V lost 6 bases and J lost 3, with 15 bases in between. CDR3 amino acids: CASSTDSGFYEQYF. The CDR3, as DNA: TGTGCCAGCAGCACGGACAGCGGCTTCTACGAGCAGTACTTC.

This clonotype was observed a single time. This rearrangement joins TRBV11-1 to TRBJ2-7, with 7 bases that match TRBD2. The length of the CDR3 is 15 residues. Trimming took 6 bases from V and 1 from J; bases not matched to a gene: 9. Germline V gene data show CDR1 as SGHAT and CDR2 as FQDESV (reference sequence). The CDR3 DNA is TGTGCCAGCAGTCCCTTGACTAGCCGTTCCTACGAGCAGTACTTC. Translating it yields CASSPLTSRSYEQYF. The full variable domain, its missing parts supplied by reference TRBV11-1 and TRBJ2-7, is EAEVAQSPRYKITEKSQAVAFWCDPISGHATLYWYRQILGQGPELLVQFQDESVVDDSQLPKDRFSAERLKGVDSTLKIQPAELGDSAMYLCASSPLTSRSYEQYFGPGTRLTVT.